The 15 T cell receptor beta chains in this list originate from one sample, sequenced in a study of blood T cell repertoires in COVID-19. Clones were read by immunoSEQ multiplex PCR, and TCRdb kept only the in-frame ones, dropping some. The sample consists of some 210,000 clones, 75% to 85% of them appearing once. The sequencing input was PBMCs or T cells enriched from blood (not recorded which). Receptors originate from a man aged 25-45 years with acute COVID-19.

The table lists this clone with a count of one. The chain combines TRBV9 with TRBJ1-4, with 11 positions matching TRBD1. The germline V gene encodes CDR1 SGDLS and CDR2 YYNGEE. V was pared by 4 bases and J by 7 bases, with 9 bases of the junction left unmatched. The CDR3 has 16 amino acids. This CDR3 reads CASSPHYGTGGEKLFF. As DNA, the CDR3 is TGTGCCAGCAGCCCACATTACGGGACAGGGGGTGAAAAACTGTTTTTT.

The chain couples TRBV25-1 to TRBJ1-1, with 7 bases aligning to TRBD1. The CDR3 contains 14 residues. V shed 6 bases, J shed 5 bases, and the junction held 9 bases outside the gene matches. Germline lookup yields CDR1 MGHDK and CDR2 SYGVNS. CDR3 in amino acids: CASSWGSGGTEAFF. The CDR3 DNA is TGTGCCAGCAGCTGGGGTTCAGGGGGAACTGAAGCTTTCTTT.

This clone was observed a handful of times. J is TRBJ2-1 and V is TRBV5-4; no reliable D call. The germline V gene has CDR1 SGHNT and CDR2 YYREEE (reference sequence). The CDR3 sequence is 15 residues long. Trimming took 0 bases from V and 0 from J, leaving 7 bases between them. CDR3 residues: CASSLGGFSYNEQFF. Here the CDR3 DNA reads TGTGCCAGCAGCTTGGGAGGTTTCTCCTACAATGAGCAGTTCTTC.

The V gene is TRBV19, the J gene TRBJ2-7; possibly TRBD1 for D (5 bases). There are 14 residues in the CDR3. Trimming cost V 2 bases and J 4 bases, with 12 bases left between them. CDR1 LNHDA and CDR2 SQIVND come from the germline V gene (reference sequence). CDR3 region: CASSIKGPPYEQYF. The CDR3, as DNA: TGTGCCAGTAGTATAAAGGGGCCCCCTTACGAGCAGTACTTC.

The V and J genes are TRBV12-3 or TRBV12-4 and TRBJ1-2; D call uncertain. This CDR3 has 13 amino acids. Trimming removed 2 bases at V and 10 bases at J, with 14 bases between. The CDR3 protein is CASSLWLEGDYTF. The CDR3 DNA is TGTGCCAGCAGTTTATGGTTAGAGGGAGACTACACCTTC.

This chain joins TRBV5-1 and TRBJ1-6, with D perhaps matching TRBD1 (5 bases). This CDR3 has 15 amino acids. CDR1 is SGHRS, CDR2 YFSETQ, per germline. Between the trimmed V and J ends, which lost 4 bases and 8 bases, there was a span of 16 bases. This CDR3 reads CASSSRLGLDSPLHF. The CDR3 nucleotides are TGCGCCAGCAGCAGCCGGCTGGGACTAGATTCACCCCTCCACTTT.

CDR3 region: CASSPRGGRHEQYF. The CDR3 DNA follows: TGTGCCAGCAGTCCGAGGGGGGGGCGCCACGAGCAGTACTTC. The V and J genes are TRBV6-5 and TRBJ2-7, with D possibly being TRBD2 (7 bases). V shed 5 bases and J shed 5 bases, with 16 bases lying between them. From germline, CDR1 is MNHEY and CDR2 SVGAGI. The CDR3 sequence is 14 residues long.

The chain couples TRBV6-5 to TRBJ2-2, with 7 bases lining up with TRBD1. The V and J ends lost 6 bases and 4 bases, in that order; junction bases with no gene match: 2. Germline CDR1 is MNHEY and CDR2 is SVGAGI. The CDR3 has 13 residues. The CDR3 region is CASRGQFTGELFF. Written as DNA, the CDR3 is TGTGCCAGCAGGGGACAGTTCACCGGGGAGCTGTTTTTT.

This chain uses TRBV13 with TRBJ2-2, with 9 bases identical to TRBD2. The CDR3 runs 18 residues. Trimming took 5 bases from V and 0 from J; bases not matched to a gene: 10. Germline assignment: CDR1 PRHDT and CDR2 FYEKMQ (reference sequence). CDR3 region: CASSTLRLADANTGELFF. As DNA, the CDR3 is TGTGCCAGCAGCACCCTGAGACTAGCGGACGCGAACACCGGGGAGCTGTTTTTT.

The chain employs TRBV2 and TRBJ1-5; 7 bases are a match to TRBD1. This CDR3 region has 16 residues. Germline CDR1 is SNHLY and CDR2 is FYNNEI. After removal of 4 bases from V and 7 bases from J, the junction contained 13 bases not matched to a gene. The CDR3 spells CASSVPTGRNGQPQHF. The CDR3 nucleotides read TGTGCCAGCAGTGTCCCGACAGGGCGGAACGGCCAGCCCCAGCATTTT.

The V gene is TRBV10-3, the J gene TRBJ1-2, with D hard to call. Trimming pared 10 bases from V and 4 bases from J, leaving 16 bases between. The CDR3 covers 13 residues. Germline lookup yields CDR1 ENHRY and CDR2 SYGVKD. CDR3 residues: CATRPTLFYGYTF. CDR3 DNA: TGTGCCACCCGCCCGACACTTTTCTATGGCTACACCTTC.

This sequence joins TRBV28 and TRBJ2-7; the D gene is possibly TRBD1 (6 bases). This CDR3 contains 14 residues. The germline CDR1 and CDR2 sequences are MDHEN and SYDVKM. Trimming stripped 6 bases from V and 6 bases from J, with 18 bases between. In nucleotides, the CDR3 is TGTGCCAGCAGCCACGGGAATAGGGGGTCCGAGCAGTACTTC. It is translated as CASSHGNRGSEQYF.

The sample holds one count of this clone. V usage is TRBV5-4 and J usage is TRBJ2-3; possibly TRBD2 for D (6 bases). The CDR3 contains 15 residues. In germline, CDR1 is SGHNT, CDR2 YYREEE (reference sequence). The V end lost 1 base, the J end lost 3 bases, and 12 bases lay between the germline ends. The CDR3 bases are TGTGCCAGCAGCTTGTTTGCGGGGAGTACAGATACGCAGTATTTT. Amino acid sequence: CASSLFAGSTDTQYF. Variable domain in full (rest from reference TRBV5-4 and TRBJ2-3): ETGVTQSPTHLIKTRGQQVTLRCSSQSGHNTVSWYQQALGQGPQFIFQYYREEENGRGNFPPRFSGLQFPNYSSELNVNALELDDSALYLCASSLFAGSTDTQYFGPGTRLTVL.

The J gene is TRBJ2-7, the V gene TRBV5-1; 7 positions match TRBD1. This CDR3 spans 14 amino acids. The germline CDR1 and CDR2 sequences are SGHRS and YFSETQ. With V trimmed by 1 base and J by 3 bases, 4 bases remained unmatched. The CDR3, as DNA: TGCGCCAGCAGCTTGAGTACAGGGGTCTACGAGCAGTACTTC. Protein: CASSLSTGVYEQYF. The full variable domain, with the rest looked up from reference TRBV5-1 and TRBJ2-7, is KAGVTQTPRYLIKTRGQQVTLSCSPISGHRSVSWYQQTPGQGLQFLFEYFSETQRNKGNFPGRFSGRQFSNSRSEMNVSTLELGDSALYLCASSLSTGVYEQYFGPGTRLTVT.

V and J are TRBV6-5 and TRBJ1-6; D is ambiguous. CDR1 and CDR2 from the germline V gene are MNHEY and SVGAGI. The CDR3 is 15 amino acids. V lost 0 bases and J lost 8, with 11 bases in between. CDR3 coding DNA: TGTGCCAGCAGTTACTCGGGAGCTGGGGATTCACCCCTCCACTTT. It yields the protein CASSYSGAGDSPLHF.